This T cell receptor beta chain was sequenced for a study of graft-versus-host responses after intestinal transplantation. Turning to the study itself: Induction with anti-thymocyte globulin, then tacrolimus and steroids for around three years, was given to all recipients.

As to this clone: Its specificity is not known.

Study observations and caveats: Recipient marrow held GvH clones, some first seen in ileum or blood.

Measured with immunoSEQ multiplex PCR; TCRdb has only the in-frame clones, and not every one. Counted here are roughly 85,000 clones, more than 85% occurring once; the ten biggest clones make up 7.6%. This CDR3 is 16 amino acids long. The V gene's germline CDR1 is MGHRA and CDR2 YSYEKL. V dropped 4 bases and J dropped 4 bases, with 17 bases sitting between them. This chain joins TRBV4-1 and TRBJ1-3, with a possible D match to TRBD1 (6 bases). The material sequenced was unstimulated CD8+ T cells sorted from spleen or lymph node cells, taken before transplant. The sequence derives from a human donor who was the organ donor for an intestinal transplant. CDR3 amino acids: CASSREQGPGGNTIYF. Written as DNA, the CDR3 is TGCGCCAGCAGCCGGGAACAGGGCCCTGGGGGAAACACCATATATTTT.